This T cell receptor beta chain was observed in a study of cytomegalovirus exposure and HLA in healthy donors. Study-level findings and limits: In vitro assays verified that three CMV-associated chains recognized CMV antigens specifically. In a later analysis, most CMV-associated TCR beta chains appeared HLA-restricted. Researchers catalogued 164 TCR beta chains as cytomegalovirus-associated.

In the case of this clone: Its antigen is still unknown.

It was with 60 Vbeta and 13 Jbeta primers that the PCR ran. The repertoire was sequenced with immunoSEQ multiplex PCR; TCRdb's copy has only in-frame clones and lacks some. Found here are under 250,000 clones, about 83% of them singletons; the top ten hold roughly a tenth. V was clipped by 6 bases and J by 2 bases, with 19 bases between them. Germline V CDR1 and CDR2: KGHSH, LQKENI. The CDR3 has 16 residues. V gene TRBV18 combines with J gene TRBJ1-2, with a tentative D call TRBD1 (5 bases). The specimen was PBMCs. The TCR was taken from a woman aged 45-65 years in good health and CMV-seropositive. The CDR3 loop is CASSLLAGRTNYGYTF. CDR3 bases: TGTGCCAGCTCCCTTCTTGCAGGGAGGACCAACTATGGCTACACCTTC.